This T cell receptor beta chain was sequenced in a study of blood T cell repertoires in COVID-19. Study summary: Nucleic acid was either cDNA or gDNA, and it came from T cells, B-cell-depleted T cells, or PBMCs.

The germline V gene has CDR1 SGDLS and CDR2 YYNGEE. The CDR3 sequence is 15 residues long. V lost 4 bases and J lost 1, with 14 bases in between. This table comes from immunoSEQ multiplex PCR, and its TCRdb copy is limited to in-frame clones, with some not included. The sample holds 200,000 to 300,000 clones, 80% to 90% seen once. In its sample, this clone was seen once. Material: peripheral blood. The chain employs TRBV9 and TRBJ1-1; no firm D call. The receptor was isolated from a woman aged 50 to 60 with acute or convalescent COVID-19. The DNA for the CDR3 is TGTGCCAGCAGCCCGTCCGTAGGAGGGAACACTGAAGCTTTCTTT. It yields the protein CASSPSVGGNTEAFF.